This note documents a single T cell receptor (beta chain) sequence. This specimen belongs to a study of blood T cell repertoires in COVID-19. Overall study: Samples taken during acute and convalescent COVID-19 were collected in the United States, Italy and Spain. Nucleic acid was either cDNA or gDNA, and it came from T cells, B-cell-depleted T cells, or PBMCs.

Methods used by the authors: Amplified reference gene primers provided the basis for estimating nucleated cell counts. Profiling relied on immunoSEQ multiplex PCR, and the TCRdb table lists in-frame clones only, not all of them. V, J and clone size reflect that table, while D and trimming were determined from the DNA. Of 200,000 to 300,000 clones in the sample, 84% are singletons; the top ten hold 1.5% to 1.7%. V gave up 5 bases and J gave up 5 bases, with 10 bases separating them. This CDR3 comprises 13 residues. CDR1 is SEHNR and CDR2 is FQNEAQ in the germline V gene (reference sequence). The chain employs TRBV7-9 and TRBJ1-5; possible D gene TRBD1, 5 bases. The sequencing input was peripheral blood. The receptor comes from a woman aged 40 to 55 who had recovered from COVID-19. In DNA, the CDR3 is TGTGCCAGCAGCCCGGACACTCATCAGCCCCAGCATTTT. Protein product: CASSPDTHQPQHF.